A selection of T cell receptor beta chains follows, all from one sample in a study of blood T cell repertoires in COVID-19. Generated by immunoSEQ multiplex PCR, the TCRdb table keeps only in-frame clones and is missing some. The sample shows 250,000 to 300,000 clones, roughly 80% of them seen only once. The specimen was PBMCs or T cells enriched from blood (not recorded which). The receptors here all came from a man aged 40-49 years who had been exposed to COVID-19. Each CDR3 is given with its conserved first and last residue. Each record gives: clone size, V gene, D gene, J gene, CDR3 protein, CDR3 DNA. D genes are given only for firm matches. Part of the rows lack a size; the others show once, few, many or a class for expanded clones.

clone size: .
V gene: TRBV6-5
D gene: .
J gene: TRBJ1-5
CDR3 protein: CASRPNRADQPQHF
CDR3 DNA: TGTGCCAGCAGGCCTAACAGGGCTGATCAGCCCCAGCATTTT

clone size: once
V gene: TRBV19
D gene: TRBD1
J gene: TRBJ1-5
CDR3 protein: CASSPHLQGAPSNQPQHF
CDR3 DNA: TGTGCCAGTAGTCCTCATCTACAGGGGGCCCCGAGCAATCAGCCCCAGCATTTT

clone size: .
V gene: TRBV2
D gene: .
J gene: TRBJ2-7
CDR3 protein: CASSVESGLPVYSYEQYF
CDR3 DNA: TGTGCCAGCAGTGTTGAGTCGGGACTCCCCGTGTACTCCTACGAGCAGTACTTC

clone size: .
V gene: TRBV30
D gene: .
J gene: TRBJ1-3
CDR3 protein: CAWSWSQSVGNTIYF
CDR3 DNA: TGTGCCTGGTCATGGAGCCAAAGCGTGGGAAACACCATATATTTT

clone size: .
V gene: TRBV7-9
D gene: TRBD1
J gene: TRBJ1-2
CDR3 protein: CASSFGQGAQNGYTF
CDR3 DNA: TGTGCCAGCAGCTTTGGGCAGGGGGCTCAGAATGGCTACACCTTC

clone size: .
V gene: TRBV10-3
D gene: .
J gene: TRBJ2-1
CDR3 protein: CAIRAEEFNEQFF
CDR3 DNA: TGTGCCATCAGAGCTGAGGAGTTCAATGAGCAGTTCTTC

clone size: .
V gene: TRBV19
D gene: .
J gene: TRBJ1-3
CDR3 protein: CASSNGAAGGNTIYF
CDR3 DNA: TGTGCCAGTAGCAATGGGGCGGCTGGTGGAAACACCATATATTTT

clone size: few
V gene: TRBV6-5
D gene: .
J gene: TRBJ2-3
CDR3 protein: CASRPFQGSDTQYF
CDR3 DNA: TGTGCCAGCAGACCCTTCCAGGGTTCAGATACGCAGTATTTT

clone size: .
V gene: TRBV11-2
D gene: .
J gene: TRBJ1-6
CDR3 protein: CASNGLLNSPLHF
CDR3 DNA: TGTGCGAGTAATGGGCTCCTGAATTCACCCCTCCACTTT

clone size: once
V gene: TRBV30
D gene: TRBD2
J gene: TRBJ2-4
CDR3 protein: CAWSVGGSGRRNIQYF
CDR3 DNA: TGTGCCTGGAGTGTAGGCGGTAGCGGGAGAAGAAACATTCAGTACTTC

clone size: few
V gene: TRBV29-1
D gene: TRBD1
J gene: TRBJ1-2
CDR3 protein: CSDKGQGGGQSYGYTF
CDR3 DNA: TGCAGCGACAAGGGACAGGGAGGCGGGCAGAGCTATGGCTACACCTTC

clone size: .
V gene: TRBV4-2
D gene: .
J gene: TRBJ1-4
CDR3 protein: CASSQETEGKKLFF
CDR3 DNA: TGTGCCAGCAGCCAAGAGACAGAAGGTAAAAAACTGTTTTTT

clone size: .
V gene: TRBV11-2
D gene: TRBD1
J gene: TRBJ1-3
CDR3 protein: CASSSDRGLIYSGNTIYF
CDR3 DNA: TGTGCCAGCAGTTCTGACAGGGGACTTATTTACTCTGGAAACACCATATATTTT

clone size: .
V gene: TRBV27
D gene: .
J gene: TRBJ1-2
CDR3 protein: CASSSQGVGGYTF
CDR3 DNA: TGTGCCAGCAGTTCACAGGGAGTAGGTGGCTACACCTTC

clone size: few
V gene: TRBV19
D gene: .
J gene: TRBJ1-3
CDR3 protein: CASTTTGRSGNTIYF
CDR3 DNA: TGTGCCAGTACCACCACAGGCCGCTCTGGAAACACCATATATTTT

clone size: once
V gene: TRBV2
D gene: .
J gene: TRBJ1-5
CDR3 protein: CASSEGQGRQPQHF
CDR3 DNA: TGTGCCAGCAGTGAGGGGCAGGGCAGACAGCCCCAGCATTTT

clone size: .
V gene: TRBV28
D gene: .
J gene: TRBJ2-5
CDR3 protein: CASSSAGAGSQETQYF
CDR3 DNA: TGTGCCAGCAGTTCTGCTGGGGCAGGCTCCCAAGAGACCCAGTACTTC

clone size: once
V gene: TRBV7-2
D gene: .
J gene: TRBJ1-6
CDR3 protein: CASSWTLTWGGDSPLHF
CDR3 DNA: TGTGCCAGCAGCTGGACACTCACGTGGGGGGGGGATTCACCCCTCCACTTT

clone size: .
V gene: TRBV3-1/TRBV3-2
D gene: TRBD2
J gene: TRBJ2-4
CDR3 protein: CASSQVVLTSGVNIQYF
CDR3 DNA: TGTGCCAGCAGCCAGGTCGTTTTAACTAGCGGAGTGAACATTCAGTACTTC

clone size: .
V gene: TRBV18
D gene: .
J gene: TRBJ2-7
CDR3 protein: CASSPGVEGNEQYF
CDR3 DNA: TGTGCCAGCTCACCAGGGGTTGAGGGTAACGAGCAGTACTTC

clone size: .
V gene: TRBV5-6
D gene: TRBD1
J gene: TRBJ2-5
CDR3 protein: CASRETGGLTQYF
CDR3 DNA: TGTGCCAGCAGAGAGACAGGGGGGTTGACCCAGTACTTC

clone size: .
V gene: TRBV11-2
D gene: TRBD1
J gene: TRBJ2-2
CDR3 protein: CASSWGQRNTGELFF
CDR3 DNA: TGTGCCAGCAGCTGGGGACAGCGGAACACCGGGGAGCTGTTTTTT

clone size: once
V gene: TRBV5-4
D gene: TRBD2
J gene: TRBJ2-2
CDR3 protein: CASTVGLAGGNTGELFF
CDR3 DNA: TGTGCCAGCACCGTTGGACTAGCGGGAGGAAACACCGGGGAGCTGTTTTTT

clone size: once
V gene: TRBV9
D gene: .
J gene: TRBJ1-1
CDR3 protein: CASSVIGGPETEAFF
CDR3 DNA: TGTGCCAGCAGCGTAATTGGAGGGCCGGAGACTGAAGCTTTCTTT

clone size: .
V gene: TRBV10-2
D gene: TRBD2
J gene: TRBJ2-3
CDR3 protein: CASSEPAERERAPDTQYF
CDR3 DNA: TGCGCCAGCAGTGAGCCGGCGGAGCGGGAGAGGGCCCCAGATACGCAGTATTTT

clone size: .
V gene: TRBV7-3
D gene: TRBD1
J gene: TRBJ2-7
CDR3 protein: CASSLYGGQGAHEQYF
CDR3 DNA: TGTGCCAGCAGCCTATATGGGGGACAGGGGGCACACGAGCAGTACTTC

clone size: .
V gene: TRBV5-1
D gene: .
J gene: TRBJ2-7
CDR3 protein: CASSPGGTGSYEQYF
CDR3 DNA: TGCGCCAGCAGCCCCGGGGGGACAGGATCTTACGAGCAGTACTTC

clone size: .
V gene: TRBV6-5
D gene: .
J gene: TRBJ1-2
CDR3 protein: CASSYVGGRGYTF
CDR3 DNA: TGTGCCAGCAGTTACGTGGGGGGACGGGGCTACACCTTC

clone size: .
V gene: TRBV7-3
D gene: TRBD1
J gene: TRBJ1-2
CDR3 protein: CASSNRDRVRGYTF
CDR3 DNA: TGTGCCAGCAGCAACCGGGACAGAGTACGTGGCTACACCTTC

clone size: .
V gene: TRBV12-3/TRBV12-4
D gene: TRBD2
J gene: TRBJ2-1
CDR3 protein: CGCGRATENEQFF
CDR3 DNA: TGTGGGTGCGGGAGGGCGACGGAGAATGAGCAGTTCTTC

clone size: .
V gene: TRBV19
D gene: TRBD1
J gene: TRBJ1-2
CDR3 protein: CASKTRQGPSYGYTF
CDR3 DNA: TGTGCCAGTAAAACTCGACAGGGGCCCAGCTATGGCTACACCTTC

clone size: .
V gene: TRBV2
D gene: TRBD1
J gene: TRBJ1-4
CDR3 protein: CASRTTDRGNEKLFF
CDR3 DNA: TGTGCCAGCAGGACCACTGACAGGGGGAACGAAAAACTGTTTTTT

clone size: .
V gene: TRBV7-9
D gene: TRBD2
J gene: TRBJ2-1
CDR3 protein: CASSFRTSGRKYVNEQFF
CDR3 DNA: TGTGCCAGCAGCTTCCGGACTAGCGGGAGGAAATACGTCAATGAGCAGTTCTTC

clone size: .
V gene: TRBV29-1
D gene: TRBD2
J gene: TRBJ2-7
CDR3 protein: CSVDSGRSYEQYF
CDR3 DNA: TGCAGCGTTGATAGCGGGAGATCCTACGAGCAGTACTTC

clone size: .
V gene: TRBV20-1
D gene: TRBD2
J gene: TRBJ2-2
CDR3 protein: CSASSGSRNTGELFF
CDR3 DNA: TGCAGTGCTAGTAGCGGGAGCAGGAACACCGGGGAGCTGTTTTTT